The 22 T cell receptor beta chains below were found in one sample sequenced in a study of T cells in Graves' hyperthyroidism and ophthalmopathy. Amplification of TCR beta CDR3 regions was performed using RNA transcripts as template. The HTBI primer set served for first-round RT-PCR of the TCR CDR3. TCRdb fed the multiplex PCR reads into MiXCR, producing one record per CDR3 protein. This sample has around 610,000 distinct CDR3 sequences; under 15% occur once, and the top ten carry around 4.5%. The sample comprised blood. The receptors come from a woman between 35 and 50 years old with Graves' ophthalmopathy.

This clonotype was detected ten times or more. Here the CDR3 DNA reads TGTGCCAGCAGCCTTCCTGACAGGGAGTCTGGAAACACCATATATTTT. Amino acid sequence: CASSLPDRESGNTIYF. V usage is TRBV7-9 and J usage is TRBJ1-3; 7 positions match TRBD1. Germline V lookup: CDR1 SEHNR, CDR2 FQNEAQ (reference sequence). V dropped 5 bases and J dropped 1; count of bases not matched to a gene: 8. The CDR3 spans 16 residues.

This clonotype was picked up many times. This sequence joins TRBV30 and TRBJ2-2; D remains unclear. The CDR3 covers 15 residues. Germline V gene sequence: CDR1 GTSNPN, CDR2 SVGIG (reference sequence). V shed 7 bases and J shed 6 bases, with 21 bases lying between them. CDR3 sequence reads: CASTTKDLGPGELFF. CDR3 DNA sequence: TGTGCCTCGACGACAAAGGACCTCGGTCCCGGGGAGCTGTTTTTT.

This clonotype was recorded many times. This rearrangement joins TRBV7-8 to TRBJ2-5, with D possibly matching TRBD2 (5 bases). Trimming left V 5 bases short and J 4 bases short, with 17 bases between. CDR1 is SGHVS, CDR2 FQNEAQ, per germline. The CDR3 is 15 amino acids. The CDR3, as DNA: TGTGCCAGCAGCCTTGTCGGGATTTTGGGAGAGACCCAGTACTTC. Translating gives CASSLVGILGETQYF. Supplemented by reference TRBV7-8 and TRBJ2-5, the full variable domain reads GAGVSQSPRYKVAKRGQDVALRCDPISGHVSLFWYQQALGQGPEFLTYFQNEAQLDKSGLPSDRFFAERPEGSVSTLKIQRTQQEDSAVYLCASSLVGILGETQYFGPGTRLLVL.

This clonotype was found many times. CDR3 in amino acids: CASSATVDSGNTIYF. CDR3 nucleotides: TGTGCCAGCAGCGCGACGGTAGACTCTGGAAACACCATATATTTT. This chain uses TRBV9 with TRBJ1-3; D uncertain. The CDR3 runs to 15 residues. V dropped 3 bases and J dropped 0 bases, with 10 bases sitting between them. CDR1 is SGDLS, CDR2 YYNGEE, per germline.

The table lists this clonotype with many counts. CDR3 in amino acids: CASSLGTGGYGYTF. The CDR3 nucleotides read TGTGCCAGCAGTTTAGGGACAGGGGGCTATGGCTACACCTTC. V usage is TRBV12-3 or TRBV12-4 and J usage is TRBJ1-2; 10 nucleotides line up with TRBD1. Trimming at V came to 1 base and at J to 4 bases, leaving 0 bases not matched to a gene. The CDR3 is 14 amino acids.

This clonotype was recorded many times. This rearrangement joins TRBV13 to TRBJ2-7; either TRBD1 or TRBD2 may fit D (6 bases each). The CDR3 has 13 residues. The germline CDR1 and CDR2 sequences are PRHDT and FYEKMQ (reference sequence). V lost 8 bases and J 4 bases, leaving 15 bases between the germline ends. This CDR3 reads CASRRGGKYEQYF. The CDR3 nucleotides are TGTGCCAGCCGCCGAGGGGGGAAGTACGAGCAGTACTTC.

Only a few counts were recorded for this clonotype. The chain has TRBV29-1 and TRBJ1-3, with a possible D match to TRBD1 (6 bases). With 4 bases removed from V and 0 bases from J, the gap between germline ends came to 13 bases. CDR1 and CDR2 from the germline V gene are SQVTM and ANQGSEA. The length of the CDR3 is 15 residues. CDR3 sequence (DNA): TGCAGCGTTGTTCCAGGGGAGGACTCTGGAAACACCATATATTTT. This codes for CSVVPGEDSGNTIYF.

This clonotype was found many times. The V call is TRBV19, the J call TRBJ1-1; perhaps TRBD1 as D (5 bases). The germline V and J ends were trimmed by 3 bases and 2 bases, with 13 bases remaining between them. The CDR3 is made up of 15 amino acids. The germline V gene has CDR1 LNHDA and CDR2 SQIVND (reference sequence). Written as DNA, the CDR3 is TGTGCCAGTAGTATTTCGGCAGGGCTTAACACTGAAGCTTTCTTT. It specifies CASSISAGLNTEAFF.

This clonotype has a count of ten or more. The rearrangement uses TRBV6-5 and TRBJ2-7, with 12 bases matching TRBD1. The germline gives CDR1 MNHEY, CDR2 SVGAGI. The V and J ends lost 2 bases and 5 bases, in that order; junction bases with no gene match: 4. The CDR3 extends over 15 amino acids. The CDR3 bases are TGTGCCAGCAGTTACACTGGGACAGGGGGCGACGAGCAGTACTTC. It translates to CASSYTGTGGDEQYF.

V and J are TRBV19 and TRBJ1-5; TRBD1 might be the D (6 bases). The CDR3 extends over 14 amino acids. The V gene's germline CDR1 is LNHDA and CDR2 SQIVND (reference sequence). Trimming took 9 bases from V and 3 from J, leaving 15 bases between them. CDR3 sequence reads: CASQRGGNNQPQHF. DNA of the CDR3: TGTGCCAGCCAAAGAGGGGGTAACAATCAGCCCCAGCATTTT.

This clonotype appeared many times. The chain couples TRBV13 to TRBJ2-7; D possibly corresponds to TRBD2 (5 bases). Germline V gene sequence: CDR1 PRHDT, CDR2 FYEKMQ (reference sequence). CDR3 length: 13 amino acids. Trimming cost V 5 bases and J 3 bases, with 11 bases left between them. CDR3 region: CASSSRLNYEQYF. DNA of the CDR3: TGTGCCAGCAGCAGCAGACTAAACTACGAGCAGTACTTC. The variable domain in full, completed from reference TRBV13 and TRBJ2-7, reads AAGVIQSPRHLIKEKRETATLKCYPIPRHDTVYWYQQGPGQDPQFLISFYEKMQSDKGSIPDRFSAQQFSDYHSELNMSSLELGDSALYFCASSSRLNYEQYFGPGTRLTVT.

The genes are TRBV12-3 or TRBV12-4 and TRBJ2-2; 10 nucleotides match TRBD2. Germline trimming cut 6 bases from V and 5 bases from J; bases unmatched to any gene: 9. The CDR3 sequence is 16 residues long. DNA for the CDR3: TGTGCCAGCAGCCAAGCGGCTAGCGGGAGTACCGGGGAGCTGTTTTTT. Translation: CASSQAASGSTGELFF.

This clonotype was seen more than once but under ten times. CDR3 nucleotide sequence: TGTGCCAGTTCCACCGGGGATAGCAGACTTGGCTATGGCTACACCTTC. Its protein product is CASSTGDSRLGYGYTF. The chain couples TRBV19 to TRBJ1-2, with D hard to call. Per the germline V gene, CDR1 is LNHDA and CDR2 is SQIVND (reference sequence). V lost 8 bases and J lost 4, with 23 bases in between. The CDR3 totals 16 residues.

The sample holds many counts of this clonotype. The CDR3 protein is CASSPTLYNEQYF. The CDR3 DNA is TGTGCCAGCAGCCCGACACTGTACAACGAGCAGTACTTC. The chain couples TRBV7-9 to TRBJ2-7; no clear D. The V gene's germline CDR1 is SEHNR and CDR2 FQNEAQ (reference sequence). V lost 5 bases and J 5 bases, leaving 13 bases between the germline ends. The CDR3 spans 13 residues.

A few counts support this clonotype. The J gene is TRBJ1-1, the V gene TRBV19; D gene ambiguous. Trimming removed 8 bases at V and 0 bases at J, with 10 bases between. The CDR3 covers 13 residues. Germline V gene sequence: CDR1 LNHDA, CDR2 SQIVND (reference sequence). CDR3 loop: CASAWGLNTEAFF. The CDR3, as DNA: TGTGCCAGTGCTTGGGGATTGAACACTGAAGCTTTCTTT.

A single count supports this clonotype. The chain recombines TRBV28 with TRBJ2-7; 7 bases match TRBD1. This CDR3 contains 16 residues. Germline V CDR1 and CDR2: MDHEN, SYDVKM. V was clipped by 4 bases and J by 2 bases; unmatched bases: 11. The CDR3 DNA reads TGTGCCAGCAGTTCGCTTACCGGGACAGCGACCTACGAGCAGTACTTC. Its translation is CASSSLTGTATYEQYF.

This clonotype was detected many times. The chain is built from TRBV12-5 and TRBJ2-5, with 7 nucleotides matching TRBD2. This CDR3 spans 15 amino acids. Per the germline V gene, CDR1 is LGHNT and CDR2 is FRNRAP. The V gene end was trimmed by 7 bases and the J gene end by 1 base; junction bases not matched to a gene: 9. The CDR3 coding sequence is TGTGCTAGTGCAGTTGGCGGGAGTGGCCAAGAGACCCAGTACTTC. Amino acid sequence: CASAVGGSGQETQYF.

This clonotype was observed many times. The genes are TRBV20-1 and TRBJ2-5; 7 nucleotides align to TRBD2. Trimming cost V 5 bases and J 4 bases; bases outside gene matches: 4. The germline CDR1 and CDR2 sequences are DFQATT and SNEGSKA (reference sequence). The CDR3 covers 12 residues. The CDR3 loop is CSAWEGLETQYF. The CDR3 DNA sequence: TGCAGTGCTTGGGAGGGATTAGAGACCCAGTACTTC.

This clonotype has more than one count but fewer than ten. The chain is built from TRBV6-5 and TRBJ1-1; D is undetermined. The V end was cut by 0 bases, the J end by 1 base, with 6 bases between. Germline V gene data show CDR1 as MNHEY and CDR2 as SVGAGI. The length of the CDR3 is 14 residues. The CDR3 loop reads CASSYSYTNTEAFF. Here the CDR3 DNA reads TGTGCCAGCAGTTACTCCTACACGAACACTGAAGCTTTCTTT.

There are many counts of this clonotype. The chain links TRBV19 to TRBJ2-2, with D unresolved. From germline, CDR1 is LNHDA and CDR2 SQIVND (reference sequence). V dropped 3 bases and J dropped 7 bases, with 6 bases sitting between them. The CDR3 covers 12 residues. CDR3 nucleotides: TGTGCCAGTAGTATCGGCGTCGGGGAGCTGTTTTTT. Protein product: CASSIGVGELFF.

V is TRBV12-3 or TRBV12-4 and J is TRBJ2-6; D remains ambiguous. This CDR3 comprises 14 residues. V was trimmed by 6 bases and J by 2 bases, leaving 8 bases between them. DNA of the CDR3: TGTGCCAGCAGGGCAGATACTGGGGCCAACGTCCTGACTTTC. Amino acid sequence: CASRADTGANVLTF.

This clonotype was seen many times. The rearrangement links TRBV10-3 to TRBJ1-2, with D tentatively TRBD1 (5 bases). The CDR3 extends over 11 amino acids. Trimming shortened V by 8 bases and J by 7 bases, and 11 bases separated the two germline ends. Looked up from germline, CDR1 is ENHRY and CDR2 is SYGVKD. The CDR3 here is CAIRDGAGYTF. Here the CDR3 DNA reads TGTGCCATCCGGGACGGGGCTGGCTACACCTTC.